The entry below gives a single T cell receptor (beta chain) sequence along with its context. This entry is derived from a study of response to subunit inactivated influenza vaccine. Unmatched junction bases numbered 11, after V lost 6 bases and J lost 0 bases. CDR3 size: 17 residues. Germline V gives CDR1 SEHNR, CDR2 FQNEAQ (reference sequence). Using its own MiXCR run on the RT-PCR reads, TCRdb lists one record per CDR3 protein. The profile shows around 190,000 distinct CDR3 sequences, about a tenth of them singletons. The clonotype originates from a man over 45 who received an inactivated influenza vaccine. The specimen comprised non-naive T cells sorted from PBMCs, sampled on the day of vaccination. The chain couples TRBV7-9 to TRBJ1-1, with 9 bases lining up with TRBD1. The chain's CDR3 is CASRPGQGQPMNTEAFF. As DNA, the CDR3 is TGTGCCAGCAGACCCGGACAGGGGCAACCGATGAACACTGAAGCTTTCTTT.